This TCR beta chain emerged from a study of shared clonotypes between healthy human individuals. The length of the CDR3 is 13 residues. V was cut by 6 bases and J by 6 bases, with 14 bases left in between. Germline CDR1 and CDR2: MNHNS and SASEGT. DNA from unsorted PBMC was sequenced on ten immunoSEQ deep assay plates. TCRdb's table, derived via immunoSEQ multiplex PCR, lists solely in-frame clones and lacks some. Of about 490,000 clones in the sample, around 85% were seen once. Participating donors were healthy, HIV-negative adults free of recent acute infections or vaccinations. Only Caucasian adults living in Nashville, Tennessee made up the donor group. Concerning this clone: A far bigger clonotype differs at one base, so this is likely a read error.

The sequence was obtained from a woman in her thirties or forties in good health. Some clones in this sample may be carry-over from other donors' samples. The rearrangement links TRBV6-1 to TRBJ1-2; a weak D match, TRBD1 (6 bases). The specimen sequenced was PBMCs. This CDR3 is CASSLSRGDGYTF. The CDR3 nucleotides read TGTGCCAGCAGCCTCAGCAGGGGTGATGGCTACACCTTC.